The 27 T cell receptor beta chains reported below all come from one sample, sequenced in a study of OX40 agonist ivuxolimab in advanced cancers. Measured with immunoSEQ multiplex PCR; TCRdb has only the in-frame clones, and not every one. The sample includes about 73,000 clones, about nine tenths of them seen just once. Sequenced material: CD4+ or CD8+ T cells sorted from blood, taken in a trial of the OX40 agonist ivuxolimab. These receptors all stem from an adult with an advanced solid tumor such as melanoma, head and neck, liver or kidney cancer.

This rearrangement joins TRBV5-1 to TRBJ2-7; TRBD2 matches at 10 bases. The CDR3 sequence is 14 residues long. Germline CDR1 and CDR2: SGHRS and YFSETQ. V lost 7 bases, J lost 5 bases, and 9 bases stayed unmatched. CDR3 region: CASRILAGAHEQYF. The CDR3 coding sequence is TGCGCCAGCCGCATTCTAGCGGGAGCACACGAGCAGTACTTC.

The chain recombines TRBV19 with TRBJ1-5; the match to TRBD1 covers 10 bases. Germline lookup yields CDR1 LNHDA and CDR2 SQIVND (reference sequence). The V and J ends lost 9 bases and 5 bases, in that order; junction bases with no gene match: 4. This CDR3 has 13 amino acids. CDR3 in amino acids: CASAGTGDQPQHF. The CDR3 DNA reads as TGTGCCAGCGCAGGGACAGGGGATCAGCCCCAGCATTTT.

The rearrangement links TRBV6-6 to TRBJ2-3; D is possibly TRBD1 or TRBD2 (5 bases each). The V gene lost 2 bases and the J gene lost 4 bases, with 16 bases spanning the gap. The CDR3 has 16 amino acids. Germline values: CDR1 MNHNY, CDR2 SVGAGI (reference sequence). The CDR3 protein is CASSYPTGVGADTQYF. The CDR3 nucleotides are TGTGCCAGCAGTTACCCCACCGGGGTGGGGGCAGATACGCAGTATTTT.

This chain uses TRBV7-8 with TRBJ1-2; D is unresolved. The CDR3 is 12 residues long. CDR1 SGHVS and CDR2 FQNEAQ come from the germline V gene. V gave up 0 bases and J gave up 8 bases, with 7 bases separating them. CDR3 sequence reads: CASSLASSGYTF. The CDR3 DNA reads as TGTGCCAGCAGCTTAGCCTCCTCCGGCTACACCTTC.

J is TRBJ1-3 and V is TRBV5-1; tentative D call: TRBD1 (5 bases). This CDR3 has 17 residues. V lost 0 bases to trimming and J lost 2 bases, with 15 bases between them. Germline CDR1 and CDR2: SGHRS and YFSETQ. The DNA of the CDR3 is TGCGCCAGCAGCTTGGAACCGTCTACACAGGCTGGAAACACCATATATTTT. Protein product: CASSLEPSTQAGNTIYF.

The rearrangement uses TRBV19 and TRBJ1-2; no definite D call. Germline V gives CDR1 LNHDA, CDR2 SQIVND (reference sequence). V gave up 5 bases and J gave up 7 bases, with 17 bases separating them. The CDR3 runs to 14 residues. The CDR3 DNA reads as TGTGCCAGTAGTTCGGGTGGATCCCTGAGTGGCTACACCTTC. The encoded protein is CASSSGGSLSGYTF. Complete variable domain (other parts from reference TRBV19 and TRBJ1-2): DGGITQSPKYLFRKEGQNVTLSCEQNLNHDAMYWYRQDPGQGLRLIYYSQIVNDFQKGDIAEGYSVSREKKESFPLTVTSAQKNPTAFYLCASSSGGSLSGYTFGSGTRLTVV.

This chain joins TRBV13 and TRBJ2-3; 12 nucleotides agree with TRBD2. CDR1 and CDR2 from the germline V gene are PRHDT and FYEKMQ (reference sequence). This CDR3 contains 17 residues. V dropped 5 bases and J dropped 0; count of bases not matched to a gene: 6. The CDR3 DNA is TGTGCCAGCAGCCTCGGACTAGCGGGACCAAGCACAGATACGCAGTATTTT. It yields the protein CASSLGLAGPSTDTQYF.

This sequence joins TRBV27 and TRBJ2-7; TRBD2 might be the D (7 bases). CDR1 and CDR2 from the germline V gene are MNHEY and SMNVEV (reference sequence). V was clipped by 9 bases and J by 2 bases, with 23 bases between them. The CDR3 is made up of 16 amino acids. CDR3 in amino acids: CASGRGGGVVAYEQYF. In DNA, the CDR3 is TGTGCCAGTGGCCGGGGAGGGGGGGTAGTGGCCTACGAGCAGTACTTC.

The chain employs TRBV5-1 and TRBJ2-7, with 7 bases that match TRBD2. V was clipped by 0 bases and J by 0 bases; unmatched bases: 3. The CDR3 runs to 15 residues. Germline CDR1 reads SGHRS; CDR2 reads YFSETQ. Here the CDR3 reads CASSLAGLSSYEQYF. The DNA for the CDR3 is TGCGCCAGCAGCTTGGCGGGACTAAGCTCCTACGAGCAGTACTTC. Full variable domain (rest looked up from reference TRBV5-1 and TRBJ2-7): KAGVTQTPRYLIKTRGQQVTLSCSPISGHRSVSWYQQTPGQGLQFLFEYFSETQRNKGNFPGRFSGRQFSNSRSEMNVSTLELGDSALYLCASSLAGLSSYEQYFGPGTRLTVT.

The genes are TRBV4-2 and TRBJ2-7, with D maybe TRBD1 (6 bases). Trimming took 0 bases from V and 7 from J, leaving 16 bases between them. Germline loops: CDR1 LGHNA, CDR2 YNFKEQ. The CDR3 loop spans 15 amino acids. CDR3 bases: TGTGCCAGCAGCCAAGACAGGGCAGGGGCAATGGAGCAGTACTTC. Its translation: CASSQDRAGAMEQYF.

The rearrangement uses TRBV19 and TRBJ2-5; D may correspond to TRBD1 or TRBD2 (6 bases each). V was shortened by 5 bases and J by 5 bases, with 12 bases between the two germline ends. This CDR3 is 13 amino acids long. CDR1 is LNHDA and CDR2 is SQIVND in the germline V gene (reference sequence). CDR3 sequence reads: CASSEGGRETQYF. The CDR3, as DNA: TGTGCCAGTAGTGAGGGGGGACGGGAGACCCAGTACTTC.

This clone has just one count. The chain links TRBV30 to TRBJ1-2; D gene ambiguous. Germline lookup yields CDR1 GTSNPN and CDR2 SVGIG (reference sequence). The ends were cut back, 0 bases at V and 5 bases at J, with 10 bases in the middle. The CDR3 totals 13 residues. The CDR3 DNA reads TGTGCCTGGAGTGTACTTGGTAGTTATGGCTACACCTTC. Translated: CAWSVLGSYGYTF.

The chain couples TRBV9 to TRBJ2-5; D is unclear. Germline V gene data show CDR1 as SGDLS and CDR2 as YYNGEE. CDR3 size: 15 residues. Trimming removed 4 bases at V and 3 bases at J, with 16 bases between. CDR3 DNA sequence: TGTGCCAGCAGCCCGGTACTCCAACCTGAAGAGACCCAGTACTTC. It yields the protein CASSPVLQPEETQYF.

This clone was recorded once. The genes are TRBV5-4 and TRBJ2-1; D perhaps matches TRBD2 (6 bases). V gave up 5 bases and J gave up 5 bases, with 14 bases separating them. The CDR3 runs to 14 residues. Germline CDR1 reads SGHNT; CDR2 reads YYREEE (reference sequence). The CDR3 loop reads CASRPGTYNNEQFF. DNA for the CDR3: TGTGCCAGCAGGCCCGGGACTTACAACAATGAGCAGTTCTTC.

This clone was observed a handful of times. The rearrangement links TRBV28 to TRBJ2-6, with a weak D call TRBD2 (6 bases). Trimming stripped 5 bases from V and 0 bases from J, with 14 bases between. The germline V gene has CDR1 MDHEN and CDR2 SYDVKM. This CDR3 is built from 17 residues. Written as DNA, the CDR3 is TGTGCCAGCAGTACCGGGACTCTTATCTCTGGGGCCAACGTCCTGACTTTC. Its translation is CASSTGTLISGANVLTF.

The chain combines TRBV4-2 with TRBJ2-3, with D perhaps being TRBD1 or TRBD2 (7 bases each). This CDR3 is built from 15 residues. V lost 4 bases, J lost 12 bases, and 23 bases lay in between. Germline V gives CDR1 LGHNA, CDR2 YNFKEQ. CDR3 region: CASSPNRQGGLRQYF. The CDR3 coding sequence is TGTGCCAGCAGCCCAAACCGGCAGGGGGGGCTTCGACAGTATTTT.

The rearrangement links TRBV5-4 to TRBJ2-7; no firm D call. This CDR3 is 16 amino acids long. CDR1 is SGHNT, CDR2 YYREEE, per germline (reference sequence). The V end was cut by 4 bases, the J end by 2 bases, with 19 bases between. The CDR3 spells CASSGLEVGSPYEQYF. CDR3 sequence (DNA): TGTGCCAGCAGCGGCCTGGAAGTGGGAAGCCCCTACGAGCAGTACTTC.

This sequence joins TRBV30 and TRBJ2-1, with 7 bases lining up with TRBD2. This CDR3 is built from 14 residues. The trim removed 4 bases at V and 0 bases at J, leaving 3 bases unmatched. CDR1 and CDR2 (germline): GTSNPN, SVGIG (reference sequence). CDR3 DNA sequence: TGTGCCTGGATTCGCGGGAGCTCCTACAATGAGCAGTTCTTC. This gives the protein CAWIRGSSYNEQFF.

V and J are TRBV19 and TRBJ2-5, with D maybe TRBD1 (6 bases). In germline, CDR1 is LNHDA, CDR2 SQIVND (reference sequence). Trimming removed 6 bases from V and 7 bases from J, with 18 bases in between. CDR3 length equals 14 residues. CDR3 coding DNA: TGTGCCAGTAGCAACAGGGTAGGAGGTGGGACCCAGTACTTC. Translated: CASSNRVGGGTQYF.

This chain uses TRBV5-1 with TRBJ2-3; 7 bases match TRBD1. J gave up 8 bases and V 3 bases, and 9 bases lay outside the gene matches. CDR1 is SGHRS and CDR2 is YFSETQ in the germline V gene. The CDR3 has 14 amino acids. The CDR3 nucleotides read TGCGCCAGCAGCTCACCGGGACAGCCTCTTACGCAGTATTTT. Translation: CASSSPGQPLTQYF.

The genes are TRBV6-1 and TRBJ2-5; D perhaps matches TRBD2 (5 bases). From germline, CDR1 is MNHNS and CDR2 SASEGT. The length of the CDR3 is 14 residues. V dropped 2 bases and J dropped 4 bases, with 11 bases sitting between them. The CDR3 is CASSEHKAVETQYF. DNA for the CDR3: TGTGCCAGCAGTGAACACAAAGCGGTAGAGACCCAGTACTTC.

The CDR3 region is CSARIGQVQFF. CDR3 DNA: TGCAGTGCTAGAATCGGCCAGGTGCAGTTCTTC. The rearrangement joins TRBV20-1 to TRBJ2-1; the D is unclear. The V gene lost 2 bases and the J gene lost 12 bases, with 11 bases spanning the gap. The CDR3 runs 11 residues. CDR1 is DFQATT and CDR2 is SNEGSKA in the germline V gene (reference sequence).

The J gene is TRBJ1-4, the V gene TRBV5-1; no clear D. The CDR3 is made up of 15 amino acids. Germline CDR1 and CDR2: SGHRS and YFSETQ. V was clipped by 3 bases and J by 8 bases, with 17 bases between them. The CDR3 region is CASSSGAVRREKLFF. In DNA, the CDR3 is TGCGCCAGCAGCTCAGGCGCCGTCCGTCGGGAAAAACTGTTTTTT.

This chain links TRBV7-8 with TRBJ1-2; 9 bases match TRBD1. The CDR3 is 16 residues long. V lost 4 bases, J lost 3 bases, and 9 bases stayed unmatched. Germline V CDR1 and CDR2: SGHVS, FQNEAQ. CDR3 sequence (DNA): TGTGCCAGCAGCTCGTCCGTGGGGACAGGGCACTATGGCTACACCTTC. It codes for CASSSSVGTGHYGYTF.

This sequence joins TRBV29-1 and TRBJ2-7, with 10 bases that match TRBD2. Germline assignment: CDR1 SQVTM and CDR2 ANQGSEA. V shed 6 bases, J shed 2 bases, and the junction held 4 bases outside the gene matches. The CDR3 consists of 13 residues. The CDR3 region is CSVELAGPYEQYF. In DNA form, the CDR3 reads TGCAGCGTCGAACTAGCGGGGCCCTACGAGCAGTACTTC.

This clone showed up just a few times. The chain recombines TRBV29-1 with TRBJ1-1; 10 bases map to TRBD1. With 8 bases clipped from V and 5 bases from J, the junction kept 5 bases outside the gene matches. Germline lookup yields CDR1 SQVTM and CDR2 ANQGSEA. The CDR3 is 12 amino acids. Written as DNA, the CDR3 is TGCAGCACTCGACAGGGGGCTACTGAAGCTTTCTTT. Its translation: CSTRQGATEAFF.

The V and J genes are TRBV7-6 and TRBJ2-5, with 11 bases fitting TRBD2. The V gene end was trimmed by 3 bases and the J gene end by 2 bases; junction bases not matched to a gene: 5. The germline V gene encodes CDR1 SGHVS and CDR2 FNYEAQ. This CDR3 is 16 amino acids long. CDR3 in DNA: TGTGCCAGCAGCTTGGTACTAGCGGGAGAACAAGAGACCCAGTACTTC. Its protein is CASSLVLAGEQETQYF.